The 30 T cell receptor beta chains below were found in one sample sequenced in a study of Ad26.COV2.S vaccination and SARS-CoV-2 variants. Measured with immunoSEQ multiplex PCR; TCRdb has only the in-frame clones, and not every one. The sample gives some 480,000 clones, approximately 88% of which show up once; roughly 13% is in the top ten. The treatment: roughly 20 received Ad26.COV2.S at low or high dose, single or two shots; about 5 received placebo; per-sample allocation not given. Sampling occurred on day 63 after the first vaccine or placebo injection. This material consisted of peripheral blood, taken in a trial of Ad26.COV2.S vaccine versus placebo. The receptors derive from a person aged 18-65 years who received the Ad26.COV2.S COVID-19 vaccine or a placebo.

V usage is TRBV19 and J usage is TRBJ2-2; 9 bases fit TRBD2. Trimming removed 5 bases from V and 3 bases from J; junction bases left unmatched: 4. Germline V CDR1 and CDR2: LNHDA, SQIVND (reference sequence). This CDR3 has 15 residues. The CDR3 DNA follows: TGTGCCAGTAGTGTTCTAGCGGGACACACCGGGGAGCTGTTTTTT. Translating gives CASSVLAGHTGELFF.

This rearrangement joins TRBV5-4 to TRBJ2-5; maybe TRBD2 (7 bases). This CDR3 is 16 amino acids long. Germline assignment: CDR1 SGHNT and CDR2 YYREEE (reference sequence). Trimming removed 2 bases from V and 0 bases from J, with 14 bases in between. CDR3 loop: CASSFGGGSHQETQYF. The CDR3 DNA is TGTGCCAGCAGCTTTGGGGGGGGCAGCCACCAAGAGACCCAGTACTTC. The complete variable domain, with remaining parts taken from reference TRBV5-4 and TRBJ2-5, reads ETGVTQSPTHLIKTRGQQVTLRCSSQSGHNTVSWYQQALGQGPQFIFQYYREEENGRGNFPPRFSGLQFPNYSSELNVNALELDDSALYLCASSFGGGSHQETQYFGPGTRLLVL.

This clone was detected once. The CDR3, as DNA: TGTGCCAGCAGTTATTCTCTCCCTTTTTTAGGCGAGCAGTACTTC. Translating it yields CASSYSLPFLGEQYF. The V gene is TRBV6-5, the J gene TRBJ2-7; no firm D call. Germline V gene data show CDR1 as MNHEY and CDR2 as SVGAGI. The CDR3 consists of 15 residues. V shed 3 bases and J shed 6 bases, with 18 bases lying between them.

The rearrangement links TRBV6-5 to TRBJ2-1; 11 bases are shared with TRBD1. The V and J ends lost 5 bases and 9 bases, in that order; junction bases with no gene match: 6. CDR1 and CDR2 (germline): MNHEY, SVGAGI. This CDR3 has 14 amino acids. The CDR3 spells CASSPDRGRPEQFF. CDR3 sequence (DNA): TGTGCCAGCAGTCCGGACAGGGGGCGTCCTGAGCAGTTCTTC.

Details on this clone: At the DNA level, this CDR3 is encoded by other sequences in the same sample as well. This chain joins TRBV30 and TRBJ1-1; D call uncertain. Trimming pared 0 bases from V and 3 bases from J, leaving 8 bases between. The CDR3 has 13 residues. Germline V gene sequence: CDR1 GTSNPN, CDR2 SVGIG (reference sequence). CDR3 protein: CAWSVRRDTEAFF. The CDR3 nucleotides read TGTGCCTGGAGTGTACGGAGGGACACTGAAGCTTTCTTT.

The chain joins TRBV9 to TRBJ2-3, with 9 bases identical to TRBD2. With V trimmed by 0 bases and J by 2 bases, 4 bases remained unmatched. The CDR3 loop spans 16 amino acids. Germline V gives CDR1 SGDLS, CDR2 YYNGEE. DNA of the CDR3: TGTGCCAGCAGCGTAGGGCGGGAGGGATTCACAGATACGCAGTATTTT. Residues: CASSVGREGFTDTQYF.

This clone was detected only once. The chain uses TRBV29-1 and TRBJ2-7; a weak D match, TRBD1 (5 bases). Deletions cut 3 bases from V and 6 bases from J, with 15 bases between. The germline V gene encodes CDR1 SQVTM and CDR2 ANQGSEA. The length of the CDR3 is 13 residues. The CDR3 spells CSVDTPGQGEQYF. CDR3 coding DNA: TGCAGCGTTGATACTCCAGGACAAGGCGAGCAGTACTTC.

The chain employs TRBV27 and TRBJ2-1, with D possibly matching TRBD2 (5 bases). The CDR3 runs 15 residues. Germline V gene data show CDR1 as MNHEY and CDR2 as SMNVEV (reference sequence). V was pared by 4 bases and J by 0 bases, with 10 bases between. The CDR3 loop reads CASSSDSSSYNEQFF. The CDR3 region has the DNA TGTGCCAGCAGTTCGGACTCGAGCTCCTACAATGAGCAGTTCTTC.

The chain employs TRBV5-8 and TRBJ1-1, with 8 nucleotides matching TRBD1. With V trimmed by 0 bases and J by 1 base, 2 bases remained unmatched. This CDR3 is 15 amino acids long. CDR1 and CDR2 (germline): SGHTS, YDEGEE. The chain's CDR3 is CASSLDRGANTEAFF. CDR3 bases: TGTGCCAGCAGCTTGGACAGGGGGGCGAACACTGAAGCTTTCTTT.

V is TRBV9 and J is TRBJ2-1; the D is unclear. Germline assignment: CDR1 SGDLS and CDR2 YYNGEE. Trimming left V 7 bases short and J 0 bases short, with 14 bases between. This CDR3 spans 15 amino acids. This chain's CDR3 is CASGNNPRSYNEQFF. The DNA for the CDR3 is TGTGCCAGCGGGAACAACCCCCGCTCCTACAATGAGCAGTTCTTC.

The chain is built from TRBV19 and TRBJ1-2; D is possibly TRBD1 (5 bases). The germline CDR1 and CDR2 sequences are LNHDA and SQIVND (reference sequence). V gave up 6 bases and J gave up 8 bases, with 19 bases separating them. CDR3 length: 14 residues. This chain's CDR3 is CASSIDSPQEGYTF. The CDR3 DNA reads TGTGCCAGTAGCATCGACAGTCCCCAGGAGGGCTACACCTTC.

Details on this clone: The sample carries other DNA sequences with the same CDR3. The chain combines TRBV20-1 with TRBJ2-3; D is ambiguous. Deletions cut 5 bases from V and 2 bases from J, with 5 bases between. Germline V gene lookup returns CDR1 DFQATT and CDR2 SNEGSKA (reference sequence). The CDR3 sequence is 11 residues long. The CDR3 spells CSAVNTDTQYF. In DNA, the CDR3 is TGCAGTGCTGTTAACACAGATACGCAGTATTTT.

This clone showed up just once. V gene TRBV28 combines with J gene TRBJ2-4, with 8 bases aligning to TRBD1. Trimming cost V 7 bases and J 8 bases; bases outside gene matches: 4. Per germline, CDR1 MDHEN and CDR2 SYDVKM. The CDR3 is made up of 12 amino acids. Here the CDR3 DNA reads TGTGCCAGCACAGGGGGCGGTGACATTCAGTACTTC. It is translated as CASTGGGDIQYF.

The table lists this clone with a count of one. The chain couples TRBV9 to TRBJ2-2; D is possibly TRBD2 (6 bases). This CDR3 spans 13 amino acids. Germline loops: CDR1 SGDLS, CDR2 YYNGEE. The V end lost 4 bases, the J end lost 7 bases, and 11 bases lay between the germline ends. CDR3 residues: CASSHGGSGELFF. The CDR3 DNA follows: TGTGCCAGCAGCCACGGAGGGAGCGGGGAGCTGTTTTTT.

The J gene is TRBJ2-7, the V gene TRBV25-1; D is possibly TRBD2 (6 bases). The CDR3 has 12 residues. Looked up from germline, CDR1 is MGHDK and CDR2 is SYGVNS. V lost 4 bases and J lost 7, with 11 bases in between. CDR3 residues: CASSGLAPEQYF. In DNA form, the CDR3 reads TGTGCCAGCAGTGGGCTAGCGCCAGAGCAGTACTTC.

This chain's CDR3 is CSVSGGAKNIQYF. In DNA, the CDR3 is TGCAGCGTTTCAGGGGGAGCCAAAAACATTCAGTACTTC. The chain uses TRBV29-1 and TRBJ2-4, with TRBD1 identical over 7 bases. The CDR3 is made up of 13 amino acids. Germline values: CDR1 SQVTM, CDR2 ANQGSEA. V shed 5 bases and J 0 bases; nucleotides not matched to a gene: 1.

V and J are TRBV11-3 and TRBJ2-1, with TRBD1 matching over 8 bases. The germline V gene encodes CDR1 SGHNT and CDR2 YENEEA. V gave up 6 bases and J gave up 13 bases; unmatched junction bases: 8. The CDR3 extends over 12 amino acids. CDR3 in amino acids: CASSREGQGQFF. Here the CDR3 DNA reads TGTGCCAGCAGTAGAGAAGGACAGGGACAGTTCTTC.

This clone was found once. This chain uses TRBV19 with TRBJ1-2; D uncertain. CDR3 size: 15 residues. CDR1 is LNHDA and CDR2 is SQIVND in the germline V gene (reference sequence). V lost 1 base, J lost 2 bases, and 11 bases lay in between. The CDR3: CASSIVGMGNYGYTF. The DNA of the CDR3 is TGTGCCAGTAGTATAGTTGGAATGGGGAACTATGGCTACACCTTC.

The V gene is TRBV11-2, the J gene TRBJ2-7; 10 bases line up with TRBD2. Trimming cost V 5 bases and J 2 bases; bases outside gene matches: 6. CDR1 is SGHAT, CDR2 FQNNGV, per germline. The CDR3 length is 15 residues. CDR3 amino acids: CASSQGLALAYEQYF. The DNA for the CDR3 is TGTGCCAGCAGCCAGGGACTAGCGCTCGCCTACGAGCAGTACTTC.

V is TRBV28 and J is TRBJ2-2; TRBD2 agrees at 12 bases. Per the germline V gene, CDR1 is MDHEN and CDR2 is SYDVKM. V gave up 8 bases and J gave up 5 bases; unmatched junction bases: 6. The CDR3 runs to 15 residues. Here the CDR3 reads CASESTSGRTGELFF. The CDR3 coding sequence is TGTGCCAGCGAATCGACTAGCGGGAGAACCGGGGAGCTGTTTTTT.

The J gene is TRBJ2-5, the V gene TRBV18, with D unresolved. Germline V lookup: CDR1 KGHSH, CDR2 LQKENI. Trimming pared 5 bases from V and 5 bases from J, leaving 6 bases between. The CDR3 is made up of 11 amino acids. The CDR3 coding sequence is TGTGCCAGCTCAAGCAAGGAGACCCAGTACTTC. It specifies CASSSKETQYF.

CDR3 nucleotide sequence: TGTGCCTGGAGTGTATCCCCTCCCGGGGGTGGCTACACCTTC. Protein product: CAWSVSPPGGGYTF. The gene calls are TRBV30 and TRBJ1-2; TRBD1 might be the D (5 bases). The germline V gene has CDR1 GTSNPN and CDR2 SVGIG (reference sequence). V gave up 0 bases and J gave up 7 bases, with 15 bases separating them. This CDR3 contains 14 residues.

The V call is TRBV19, the J call TRBJ2-5; D is possibly TRBD1 or TRBD2 (5 bases each). The ends were cut back, 7 bases at V and 5 bases at J, with 17 bases in the middle. The CDR3 is 14 amino acids. The germline gives CDR1 LNHDA, CDR2 SQIVND (reference sequence). The CDR3, as DNA: TGTGCCAGTAAACCCGGGGCCGGGTTGGAGACCCAGTACTTC. This codes for CASKPGAGLETQYF.

The chain couples TRBV7-2 to TRBJ2-5, with TRBD2 identical over 9 bases. The V and J ends lost 2 bases and 1 base, in that order; junction bases with no gene match: 5. The germline CDR1 and CDR2 sequences are SGHTA and FQGNSA. The CDR3 sequence is 16 residues long. CDR3 DNA: TGTGCCAGCAGCTTAAGTTTAGCGGGAGTCCAAGAGACCCAGTACTTC. Encoded protein: CASSLSLAGVQETQYF. Full variable domain (remainder filled in from reference TRBV7-2 and TRBJ2-5): GAGVSQSPSNKVTEKGKDVELRCDPISGHTALYWYRQSLGQGLEFLIYFQGNSAPDKSGLPSDRFSAERTGGSVSTLTIQRTQQEDSAVYLCASSLSLAGVQETQYFGPGTRLLVL.

The chain couples TRBV19 to TRBJ1-1, with D possibly being TRBD1 (6 bases). Germline V gene lookup returns CDR1 LNHDA and CDR2 SQIVND (reference sequence). Trimming stripped 3 bases from V and 4 bases from J, with 12 bases between. This CDR3 has 14 residues. CDR3 protein: CASSIRQEGTEAFF. As DNA, the CDR3 is TGTGCCAGTAGTATTAGACAGGAGGGCACTGAAGCTTTCTTT.

This chain uses TRBV4-2 with TRBJ1-5; D unclear. This CDR3 spans 16 amino acids. Trimming cost V 3 bases and J 10 bases, with 22 bases left between them. The V gene's germline CDR1 is LGHNA and CDR2 YNFKEQ. The CDR3 is CASSQSPLGGEGPQHF. For the CDR3, the DNA is TGTGCCAGCAGCCAGTCCCCCTTAGGCGGAGAGGGTCCCCAGCATTTT.

This chain uses TRBV2 with TRBJ2-7, with 10 bases that match TRBD1. CDR1 SNHLY and CDR2 FYNNEI come from the germline V gene. After removal of 2 bases from V and 4 bases from J, the junction contained 11 bases not matched to a gene. There are 17 residues in the CDR3. This chain's CDR3 is CASSEHPTGGVLYEQYF. The CDR3, as DNA: TGTGCCAGCAGTGAACACCCGACAGGGGGCGTATTGTACGAGCAGTACTTC.

The V and J genes are TRBV10-3 and TRBJ2-7, with 10 bases matching TRBD1. Trimming at V came to 10 bases and at J to 6 bases, leaving 9 bases not matched to a gene. The CDR3 length is 13 residues. Germline CDR1 and CDR2: ENHRY and SYGVKD. In nucleotides, the CDR3 is TGTGCCAGTGGGACAGGGGACTTCGGCGAGCAGTACTTC. This sequence encodes CASGTGDFGEQYF.

This chain joins TRBV9 and TRBJ1-1; D is unresolved. The V and J ends lost 0 bases and 7 bases respectively, with 10 bases between them. This CDR3 contains 13 residues. CDR1 is SGDLS and CDR2 is YYNGEE in the germline V gene. The CDR3, as DNA: TGTGCCAGCAGCGTAGTGGCAGGAGGTGAAGCTTTCTTT. This translates into CASSVVAGGEAFF.

This chain joins TRBV9 and TRBJ2-1; D could derive from TRBD1 or TRBD2 (6 bases each). Germline V gene sequence: CDR1 SGDLS, CDR2 YYNGEE. Trimming removed 0 bases at V and 5 bases at J, with 12 bases between. The length of the CDR3 is 15 residues. The CDR3 sequence: CASSVDPGAHNEQFF. CDR3 DNA: TGTGCCAGCAGCGTAGATCCGGGGGCACACAATGAGCAGTTCTTC. Drawing the rest from reference TRBV9 and TRBJ2-1, the complete variable domain is DSGVTQTPKHLITATGQRVTLRCSPRSGDLSVYWYQQSLDQGLQFLIQYYNGEERAKGNILERFSAQQFPDLHSELNLSSLELGDSALYFCASSVDPGAHNEQFFGPGTRLTVL.